These 15 T cell receptor beta chains share one sample of origin, sequenced in a study of blood T cells in healthy people across ages. Together with a sample-barcoded 5' primer, a J-beta primer mix was included in a second PCR lasting roughly 7 to 11 cycles. TCRdb independently ran MiXCR on the 5' RACE reads; one entry per CDR3 protein. The table records around 1.5 million distinct CDR3 sequences, 35% to 45% of them present only once. The source material was blood. These receptors all come from a woman under 30 in good health.

In its sample, this clonotype was seen once. V is TRBV2 and J is TRBJ2-1; 7 nucleotides align to TRBD2. The CDR3 totals 12 residues. CDR1 and CDR2 (germline): SNHLY, FYNNEI. Trimming cost V 4 bases and J 9 bases; bases outside gene matches: 3. CDR3 loop: CASSVGRGEQFF. The CDR3 DNA follows: TGTGCCAGCAGTGTGGGGAGGGGTGAGCAGTTCTTC. Full variable domain (remainder filled in from reference TRBV2 and TRBJ2-1): EPEVTQTPSHQVTQMGQEVILRCVPISNHLYFYWYRQILGQKVEFLVSFYNNEISEKSEIFDDQFSVERPDGSNFTLKIRSTKLEDSAMYFCASSVGRGEQFFGPGTRLTVL.

V is TRBV5-1 and J is TRBJ2-7; the D gene is possibly TRBD1 (6 bases). Germline V lookup: CDR1 SGHRS, CDR2 YFSETQ. V lost 4 bases to trimming and J lost 4 bases, with 12 bases between them. The length of the CDR3 is 13 residues. This chain's CDR3 is CASSGQKVYEQYF. CDR3 nucleotide sequence: TGCGCCAGCAGCGGACAGAAGGTTTACGAGCAGTACTTC.

This clonotype was detected only a few times. The V call is TRBV6-6, the J call TRBJ2-3, with TRBD1 matching over 9 bases. This CDR3 has 15 amino acids. Per germline, CDR1 MNHNY and CDR2 SVGAGI (reference sequence). V shed 5 bases, J shed 4 bases, and the junction held 7 bases outside the gene matches. The CDR3 nucleotides are TGTGCCAGCAGTAAAGGGACAGGGCGGGCAGATACGCAGTATTTT. It yields the protein CASSKGTGRADTQYF.

The chain joins TRBV11-2 to TRBJ2-3; a weak D match, TRBD2 (5 bases). The CDR3 extends over 15 amino acids. The ends were cut back, 2 bases at V and 0 bases at J, with 9 bases in the middle. The germline CDR1 and CDR2 sequences are SGHAT and FQNNGV. This CDR3 is CASSLRRTSTDTQYF. The CDR3 bases are TGTGCCAGCAGCTTACGGAGGACTAGCACAGATACGCAGTATTTT.

This clonotype appeared a few times. The chain uses TRBV27 and TRBJ1-2, with D unclear. The CDR3 has 14 amino acids. Per germline, CDR1 MNHEY and CDR2 SMNVEV (reference sequence). Trimming shortened V by 5 bases and J by 7 bases, and 17 bases separated the two germline ends. Written as DNA, the CDR3 is TGTGCCAGCAGTGAGAGGTTTGGGTTCAGTGGCTACACCTTC. Amino acids: CASSERFGFSGYTF.

The chain links TRBV20-1 to TRBJ2-1, with TRBD1 matching 9 bases. The CDR3 has 15 residues. V trimming: 0 bases; J trimming: 8 bases; junction bases outside the gene matches: 8. Germline-derived CDR1 and CDR2 are DFQATT and SNEGSKA (reference sequence). This chain's CDR3 is CSARDHRGLWDEQFF. The CDR3 DNA reads TGCAGTGCTAGAGACCACAGGGGGCTATGGGATGAGCAGTTCTTC.

The rearrangement links TRBV28 to TRBJ1-1; D gene uncertain. Germline CDR1 MDHEN, CDR2 SYDVKM. There are 14 residues in the CDR3. Trimming took off 6 bases at V and 6 bases at J, with 17 bases between the two ends. CDR3 nucleotides: TGTGCCAGCAGCCTTATGGGAGGAAGGCCTGAAGCTTTCTTT. Protein product: CASSLMGGRPEAFF.

This clonotype was observed a few times. This rearrangement joins TRBV3-1 to TRBJ2-5; the match to TRBD2 covers 10 bases. The CDR3 extends over 16 amino acids. Germline V gene sequence: CDR1 LGHDT, CDR2 YNNKEL (reference sequence). Losses at the gene ends were 0 bases for V and 5 bases for J; bases not matched to a gene: 6. CDR3: CASSQDASGGGETQYF. The CDR3 DNA reads TGTGCCAGCAGCCAAGATGCTAGCGGGGGCGGGGAGACCCAGTACTTC.

This chain joins TRBV7-2 and TRBJ1-2; no clear D gene. Germline CDR1 reads SGHTA; CDR2 reads FQGNSA. The CDR3 is 13 amino acids. V lost 2 bases and J lost 10, with 14 bases in between. The CDR3 sequence: CASSLTYSEFYTF. Written as DNA, the CDR3 is TGTGCCAGCAGCTTAACTTACAGTGAATTCTACACCTTC.

CDR3 loop: CAGSLTGGGTDTQYF. CDR3 nucleotides: TGTGCTGGTAGCTTGACAGGGGGAGGCACAGATACGCAGTATTTT. The rearrangement uses TRBV7-7 and TRBJ2-3; 9 bases line up with TRBD1. CDR1 and CDR2 from the germline V gene are SSHAT and FNYEAQ (reference sequence). This CDR3 has 15 amino acids.

The J gene is TRBJ2-3, the V gene TRBV4-1; 9 bases match TRBD2. Unmatched junction bases numbered 10, after V lost 4 bases and J lost 5 bases. This CDR3 region has 16 residues. Germline V gives CDR1 MGHRA, CDR2 YSYEKL. CDR3 in DNA: TGCGCCAGCAGCCGACTAGCGGTTCCCTCGGGAGATACGCAGTATTTT. Translating it yields CASSRLAVPSGDTQYF.

This clonotype was counted between two and nine times. The genes are TRBV28 and TRBJ2-1; the match to TRBD2 covers 9 bases. Germline CDR1 is MDHEN and CDR2 is SYDVKM. V trimming: 6 bases; J trimming: 2 bases; junction bases outside the gene matches: 8. CDR3 length: 16 amino acids. CDR3 loop: CASRGLAGVAYNEQFF. CDR3 in DNA: TGTGCCAGCAGGGGACTAGCTGGCGTAGCCTACAATGAGCAGTTCTTC.

The genes are TRBV6-6 and TRBJ1-4, with D possibly TRBD1 on 6 matching bases. Trimming removed 7 bases at V and 3 bases at J, with 12 bases between. The CDR3 totals 14 residues. Germline CDR1 is MNHNY and CDR2 is SVGAGI (reference sequence). CDR3 DNA sequence: TGTGCCAGCAAATGGGGGCGAGCTAATGAAAAACTGTTTTTT. Translation: CASKWGRANEKLFF.

This chain connects TRBV12-3 or TRBV12-4 to TRBJ1-4; D gene unclear. This CDR3 comprises 13 residues. V shed 4 bases and J shed 4 bases, with 7 bases lying between them. The CDR3 loop is CASSSGRNEKLFF. Written as DNA, the CDR3 is TGTGCCAGCAGTTCGGGTCGTAATGAAAAACTGTTTTTT.

The V gene is TRBV7-2, the J gene TRBJ1-5; 7 bases match TRBD1. V shed 1 base, J shed 4 bases, and the junction held 4 bases outside the gene matches. In germline, CDR1 is SGHTA, CDR2 FQGNSA. This CDR3 spans 15 amino acids. The CDR3 region has the DNA TGTGCCAGCAGCTTAGTACAGGGGTGGAATCAGCCCCAGCATTTT. It specifies CASSLVQGWNQPQHF.